These T cell receptor beta chains were read from a single sample in a study of T cells expressing NK-cell markers. TCRdb processed the 5' RACE reads again and assigns one entry to each CDR3 protein, with no DNA. Listed are 500,000 or so distinct CDR3 sequences; approximately 3.6% falls within the top ten. The sequenced sample was blood T cells: a sorted CD56 or NKG2C T cell subset, CD4+ or CD8+ T cells, or bulk PBMC T cells (not recorded which). Receptors originate from a young man in good health. The CDR3 runs from the conserved cysteine through the conserved F or W. Each record gives: V gene, J gene, CDR3 protein.

TRBV7-9	TRBJ2-2	CASSLLGPLGGELFF
TRBV12-3/TRBV12-4	TRBJ2-5	CASSPPTSGIGETQYF
TRBV5-1	TRBJ2-5	CASSLRDREIGETQYF
TRBV20-1	TRBJ2-1	CSARSPRTSAFYNEQFF
TRBV20-1	TRBJ1-1	CSARKVGGTEAFF
TRBV2	TRBJ2-5	CASRRTGETQYF
TRBV15	TRBJ2-1	CATSPRDNSYNEQFF
TRBV15	TRBJ1-4	CATSSSARGHEKLFF
TRBV27	TRBJ2-3	CASSLSYTVTDTQYF
TRBV12-3/TRBV12-4	TRBJ2-3	CASSLGRTTDTQYF
TRBV5-5	TRBJ2-3	CASSLFSGSRADTQYF
TRBV5-1	TRBJ1-3	CASSVSEPSGNTIYF
TRBV7-9	TRBJ2-1	CASSSEDKSRYNEQFF
TRBV28	TRBJ1-5	CASRWTGRSNQPQHF
TRBV12-3/TRBV12-4	TRBJ2-5	CASSLGRRSRGETQYF
TRBV20-1	TRBJ1-5	CSALDEDNDQPQHF
TRBV12-3/TRBV12-4	TRBJ1-5	CASTRRNQPQHF
TRBV2	TRBJ2-1	CASSGVENNEQFF
TRBV19	TRBJ2-4	CASSTGSPQNIQYF
TRBV29-1	TRBJ2-3	CSVVSGRARSDTQYF
TRBV10-3	TRBJ2-3	CAISEYSGIGTDTQYF
TRBV5-4	TRBJ2-1	CASSLFLGGALAGGHEQFF
TRBV19	TRBJ2-7	CASSTGLGAGPSYEQYF
TRBV14	TRBJ2-7	CARSPGPGGHEQYF
TRBV6-5	TRBJ2-1	CASSYSRDWGWEQFF
TRBV7-2	TRBJ2-5	CASSFLYHRTLEETQYF
TRBV20-1	TRBJ1-1	CSAREGLTNTEAFF
TRBV20-1	TRBJ2-5	CSASNSRGQTAETQYF
TRBV20-1	TRBJ2-1	CSAPRLGGLAVIGQFF
TRBV9	TRBJ2-1	CASTGENNEQFF
TRBV9	TRBJ1-6	CASSVIGQGSSYNSPLHF
TRBV5-1	TRBJ1-1	CASSDTQNTEAFF
TRBV12-3/TRBV12-4	TRBJ2-2	CASSFGTGELFF
TRBV9	TRBJ2-3	CASSVGASPESDTQYF
TRBV12-3/TRBV12-4	TRBJ2-3	CASSLVGDPDTQYF